A single T cell receptor beta chain is shown here with its context. The antigen it binds to is not known. No much larger clonotype is one base removed from it; base qualities were not supplied. This specimen comes from a study of blood T cell repertoires in COVID-19 (dated by TCRdb to about 2020). In the study overall: Samples from collaborators originated in the United States, Italy and Spain and spanned both the acute and convalescent phases of COVID-19. Where HLA class I and class II types were available, the types were taken from metadata supplied by the sample provider, not from assay-based typing. The samples were drawn from two sources: the first 160 participants of the ongoing ImmuneRACE study, and 1,000 to 1,500 subjects contributed by 6 global collaborators. The repertoires were released in a freely available public database meant as a resource for research on the immune response to SARS-CoV-2. The sample metadata nearly always contained a de-identified subject ID, COVID-19 status, age in years and sex. The material from the prospective study consisted of cDNA or gDNA derived from T cells, B-cell-depleted T cells, or PBMCs. Deeply sampled blood TCRbeta repertoires from subjects exposed to, actively infected with, or recovered from COVID-19 were included in the dataset.

TCRbeta CDR3 regions were amplified from genomic DNA using the immunoSEQ Assay, a bias-controlled multiplex PCR. Turning to the authors' computational methods: The number of nucleated cells in each sample was estimated from the amplification of reference gene primers within the assay. To quantify the absolute abundance of each unique TCRbeta CDR3 rearrangement, sequence reads were collapsed and filtered. For each sample, productive Simpson clonality was calculated by taking the square root of Simpson's diversity index across productive rearrangements. TCRdb retrieved this table from immuneACCESS and kept in-frame rearrangements only. Not all clones are present; in checked studies, unresolved V genes account for under half, and no reason is known for the remainder. D and trimming were read from the DNA, whereas the V and J calls and clone size are those reported in that table. This sample lists some 100,000 clones; around nine tenths were detected once. 10% of the sample is held by the ten biggest clonotypes.

Each collaborating institution followed its own protocols to collect whole blood in K2EDTA tubes. For TCRbeta analysis, collaborator samples were shipped as frozen whole blood, as isolated PBMCs, or as DNA extracted from either sample type. The investigation overall reported the following: How much clinical and demographic metadata was included differed by source and by participant, and the metadata was provided uncurated.

For CDR1 and CDR2, the germline V gene lists SGHRS and YFSETQ. V is trimmed back by 5 bases and J by 6 bases, and the junction contains 9 bases that no gene match accounts for. Including the terminal cysteine and phenylalanine, the CDR3 comprises 15 residues. This entry keeps only the CDR3 DNA: 45 bases, framed from base 1. This sequence was found in a man aged 45-65 years with acute or convalescent COVID-19. The sample was peripheral blood. The sequence is built from TRBV5-1 and TRBJ2-1, with 9 central nucleotides matching TRBD2. The CDR3: CASSFTSGPINEQFF. The base sequence is TGCGCCAGCAGTTTTACTAGCGGGCCAATCAATGAGCAGTTCTTC.